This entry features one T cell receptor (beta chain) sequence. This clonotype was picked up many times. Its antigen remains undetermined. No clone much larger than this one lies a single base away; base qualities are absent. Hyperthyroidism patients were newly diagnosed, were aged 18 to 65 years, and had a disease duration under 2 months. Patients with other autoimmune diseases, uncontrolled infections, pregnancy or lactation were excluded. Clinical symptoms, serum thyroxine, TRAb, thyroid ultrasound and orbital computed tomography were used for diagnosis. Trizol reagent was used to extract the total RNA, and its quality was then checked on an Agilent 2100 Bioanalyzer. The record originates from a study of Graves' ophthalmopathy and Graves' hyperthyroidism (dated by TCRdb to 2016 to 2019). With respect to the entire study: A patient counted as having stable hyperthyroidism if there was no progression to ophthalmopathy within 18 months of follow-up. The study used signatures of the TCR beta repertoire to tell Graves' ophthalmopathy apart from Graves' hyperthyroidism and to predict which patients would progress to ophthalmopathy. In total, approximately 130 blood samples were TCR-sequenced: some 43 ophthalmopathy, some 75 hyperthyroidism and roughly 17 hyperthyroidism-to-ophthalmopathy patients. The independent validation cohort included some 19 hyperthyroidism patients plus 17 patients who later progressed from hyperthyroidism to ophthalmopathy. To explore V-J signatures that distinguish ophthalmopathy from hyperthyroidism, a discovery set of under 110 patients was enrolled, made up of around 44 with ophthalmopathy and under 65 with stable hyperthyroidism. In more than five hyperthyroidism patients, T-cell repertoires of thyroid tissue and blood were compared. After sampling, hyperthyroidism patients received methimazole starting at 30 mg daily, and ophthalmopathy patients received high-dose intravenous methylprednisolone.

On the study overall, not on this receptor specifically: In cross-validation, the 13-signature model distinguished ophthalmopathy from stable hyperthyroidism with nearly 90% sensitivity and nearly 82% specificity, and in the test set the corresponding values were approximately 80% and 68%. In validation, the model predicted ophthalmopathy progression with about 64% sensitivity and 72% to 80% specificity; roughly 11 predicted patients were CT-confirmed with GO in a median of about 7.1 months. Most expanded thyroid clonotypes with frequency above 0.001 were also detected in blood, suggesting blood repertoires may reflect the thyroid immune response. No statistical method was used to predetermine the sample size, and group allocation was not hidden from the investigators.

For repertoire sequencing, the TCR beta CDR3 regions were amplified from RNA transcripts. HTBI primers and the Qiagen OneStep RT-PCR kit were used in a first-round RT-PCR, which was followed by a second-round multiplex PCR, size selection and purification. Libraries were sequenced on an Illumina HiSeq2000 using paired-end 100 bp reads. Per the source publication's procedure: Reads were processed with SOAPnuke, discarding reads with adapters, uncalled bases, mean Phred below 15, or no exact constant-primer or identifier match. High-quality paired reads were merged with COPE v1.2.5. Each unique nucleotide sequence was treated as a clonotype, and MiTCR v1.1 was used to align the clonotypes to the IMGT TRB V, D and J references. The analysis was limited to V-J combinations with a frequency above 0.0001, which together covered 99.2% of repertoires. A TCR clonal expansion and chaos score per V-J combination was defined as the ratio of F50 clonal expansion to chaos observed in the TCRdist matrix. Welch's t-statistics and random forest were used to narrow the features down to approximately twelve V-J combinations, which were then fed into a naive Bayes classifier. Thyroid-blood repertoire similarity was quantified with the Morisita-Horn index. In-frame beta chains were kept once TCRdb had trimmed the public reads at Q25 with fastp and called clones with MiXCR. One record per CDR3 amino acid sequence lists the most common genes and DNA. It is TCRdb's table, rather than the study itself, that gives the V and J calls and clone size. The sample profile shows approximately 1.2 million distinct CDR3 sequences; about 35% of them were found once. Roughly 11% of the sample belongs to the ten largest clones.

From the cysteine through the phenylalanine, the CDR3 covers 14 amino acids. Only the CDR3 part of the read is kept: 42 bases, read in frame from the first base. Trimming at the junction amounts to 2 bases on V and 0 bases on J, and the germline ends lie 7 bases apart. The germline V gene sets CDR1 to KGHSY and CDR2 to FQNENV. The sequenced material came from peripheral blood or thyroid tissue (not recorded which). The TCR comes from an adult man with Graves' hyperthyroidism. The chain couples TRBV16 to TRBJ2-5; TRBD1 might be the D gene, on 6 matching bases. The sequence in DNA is TGTGCCAGCAGCCAACAGGGGAACCAAGAGACCCAGTACTTC. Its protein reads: CASSQQGNQETQYF. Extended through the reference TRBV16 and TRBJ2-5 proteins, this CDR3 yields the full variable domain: GEEVAQTPKHLVRGEGQKAKLYCAPIKGHSYVFWYQQVLKNEFKFLISFQNENVFDETGMPKERFSAKCLPNSPCSLEIQATKLEDSAVYFCASSQQGNQETQYFGPGTRLLVL.